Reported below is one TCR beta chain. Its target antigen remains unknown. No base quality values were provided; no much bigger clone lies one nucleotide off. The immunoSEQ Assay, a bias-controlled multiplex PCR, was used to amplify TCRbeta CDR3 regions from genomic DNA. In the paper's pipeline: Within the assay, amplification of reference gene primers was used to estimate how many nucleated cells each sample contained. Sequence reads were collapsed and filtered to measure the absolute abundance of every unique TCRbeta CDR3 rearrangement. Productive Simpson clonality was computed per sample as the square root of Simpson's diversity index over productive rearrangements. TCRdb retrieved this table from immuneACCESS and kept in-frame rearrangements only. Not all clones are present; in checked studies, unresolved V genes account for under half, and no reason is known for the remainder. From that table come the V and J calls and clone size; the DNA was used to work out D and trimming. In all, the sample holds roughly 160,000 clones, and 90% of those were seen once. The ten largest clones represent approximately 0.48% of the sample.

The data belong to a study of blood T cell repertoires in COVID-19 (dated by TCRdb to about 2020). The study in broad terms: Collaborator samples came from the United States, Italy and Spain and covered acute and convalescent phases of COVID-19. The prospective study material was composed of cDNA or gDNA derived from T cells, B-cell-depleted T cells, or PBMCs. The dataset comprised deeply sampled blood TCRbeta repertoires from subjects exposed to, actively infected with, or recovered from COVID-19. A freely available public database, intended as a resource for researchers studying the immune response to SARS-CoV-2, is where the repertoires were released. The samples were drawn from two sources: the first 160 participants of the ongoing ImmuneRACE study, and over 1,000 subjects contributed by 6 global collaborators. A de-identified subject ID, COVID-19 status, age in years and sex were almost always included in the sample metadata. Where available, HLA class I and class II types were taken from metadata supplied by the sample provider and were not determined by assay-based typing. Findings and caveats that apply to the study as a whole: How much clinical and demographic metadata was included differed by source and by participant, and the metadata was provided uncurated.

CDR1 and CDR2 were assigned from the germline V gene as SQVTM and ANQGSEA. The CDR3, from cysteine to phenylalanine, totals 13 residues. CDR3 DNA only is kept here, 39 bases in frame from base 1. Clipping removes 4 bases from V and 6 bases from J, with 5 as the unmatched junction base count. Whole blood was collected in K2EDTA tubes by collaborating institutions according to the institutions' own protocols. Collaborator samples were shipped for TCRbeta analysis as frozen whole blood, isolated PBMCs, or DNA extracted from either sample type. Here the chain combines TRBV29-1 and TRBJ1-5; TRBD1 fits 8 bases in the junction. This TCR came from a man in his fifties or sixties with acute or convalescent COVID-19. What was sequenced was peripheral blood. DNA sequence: TGCAGCGTTGCGGACAGGGCGGGTCAGCCCCAGCATTTT. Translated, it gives CSVADRAGQPQHF.